The 21 T cell receptor beta chains below were found in one sample sequenced in a study of blood T cell repertoires in COVID-19. TCRdb keeps only in-frame clones here, not all; method: immunoSEQ multiplex PCR. The data hold 350,000 to 400,000 clones, with over 75% observed a single time. The sequenced sample consisted of PBMCs or T cells enriched from blood (not recorded which). All receptors come from a man aged 40-49 years in a cohort exposed to, infected with or recovered from COVID-19 (not recorded which).

This rearrangement joins TRBV7-8 to TRBJ2-1; perhaps TRBD2 as D (5 bases). The length of the CDR3 is 15 residues. Per the germline V gene, CDR1 is SGHVS and CDR2 is FQNEAQ. V gave up 1 base and J gave up 7 bases, with 14 bases separating them. CDR3 sequence: CASSLGGISRNEQFF. For the CDR3, the DNA is TGTGCCAGCAGCTTAGGAGGGATAAGTAGGAATGAGCAGTTCTTC.

This clone occurred once. The rearrangement links TRBV5-1 to TRBJ1-2, with D possibly matching TRBD1 (6 bases). Germline V lookup: CDR1 SGHRS, CDR2 YFSETQ. The CDR3 runs to 13 residues. Trimming removed 1 base from V and 6 bases from J, with 10 bases in between. CDR3 region: CASSLRSGDGYTF. The DNA of the CDR3 is TGCGCCAGCAGCTTGAGATCAGGGGATGGCTACACCTTC.

With regard to this clone: The identical CDR3 is also encoded by other nucleotide sequences in the sample. This rearrangement joins TRBV6-5 to TRBJ2-6, with D perhaps matching TRBD1 (5 bases). V lost 0 bases to trimming and J lost 3 bases, with 9 bases between them. The CDR3 runs to 16 residues. Germline lookup yields CDR1 MNHEY and CDR2 SVGAGI. CDR3: CASSYSGQSGANVLTF. The CDR3, as DNA: TGTGCCAGCAGTTACTCGGGGCAGAGTGGGGCCAACGTCCTGACTTTC.

The chain uses TRBV5-4 and TRBJ2-6; maybe TRBD2 (5 bases). There are 16 residues in the CDR3. Germline V gives CDR1 SGHNT, CDR2 YYREEE (reference sequence). V lost 4 bases and J 0 bases, leaving 11 bases between the germline ends. The CDR3, as DNA: TGTGCCAGCAGCGGGAGCCTCAACTCTGGGGCCAACGTCCTGACTTTC. It yields the protein CASSGSLNSGANVLTF.

The table lists this clone with a few counts. This sequence joins TRBV2 and TRBJ2-3; TRBD2 aligns across 12 bases. V dropped 6 bases and J dropped 0; count of bases not matched to a gene: 4. Germline values: CDR1 SNHLY, CDR2 FYNNEI. The length of the CDR3 is 16 residues. CDR3 protein: CASRHGLAGSTDTQYF. The CDR3 nucleotides are TGTGCCAGCAGACACGGACTAGCGGGAAGCACAGATACGCAGTATTTT.

The chain is built from TRBV7-9 and TRBJ1-4; 8 bases align to TRBD1. After removal of 5 bases from V and 7 bases from J, the junction contained 15 bases not matched to a gene. The CDR3 runs to 17 residues. The germline gives CDR1 SEHNR, CDR2 FQNEAQ (reference sequence). Written as DNA, the CDR3 is TGTGCCAGCAGCCCCCATTCAAGGACAGGGAGCGGTGAAAAACTGTTTTTT. Amino acid sequence: CASSPHSRTGSGEKLFF.

This clone was seen only once. The CDR3 loop is CASSLDSLTEKLFF. As DNA, the CDR3 is TGTGCCAGCAGCTTGGACAGCTTAACTGAAAAACTGTTTTTT. The gene calls are TRBV2 and TRBJ1-4, with D possibly matching TRBD1 (6 bases). The length of the CDR3 is 14 residues. Per the germline V gene, CDR1 is SNHLY and CDR2 is FYNNEI. Trimming cost V 6 bases and J 7 bases, with 15 bases left between them.

The chain joins TRBV24-1 to TRBJ2-1, with 10 bases lining up with TRBD2. Trimming cost V 4 bases and J 6 bases; bases outside gene matches: 8. The CDR3 is made up of 16 amino acids. Germline V gene data show CDR1 as KGHDR and CDR2 as SFDVKD. This chain's CDR3 is CATSDPRAGGGNEQFF. As DNA, the CDR3 is TGTGCCACCAGTGACCCCAGAGCGGGAGGGGGCAATGAGCAGTTCTTC.

The chain links TRBV2 to TRBJ1-4; 10 positions agree with TRBD1. Germline V gene lookup returns CDR1 SNHLY and CDR2 FYNNEI. Unmatched junction bases numbered 5, after V lost 5 bases and J lost 8 bases. The CDR3 is made up of 14 amino acids. DNA of the CDR3: TGTGCCAGCAGTACGGGACAGGGGTGGGAAAAACTGTTTTTT. It codes for CASSTGQGWEKLFF. The full variable domain, completed using reference TRBV2 and TRBJ1-4, is EPEVTQTPSHQVTQMGQEVILRCVPISNHLYFYWYRQILGQKVEFLVSFYNNEISEKSEIFDDQFSVERPDGSNFTLKIRSTKLEDSAMYFCASSTGQGWEKLFFGSGTQLSVL.

V gene TRBV27 combines with J gene TRBJ2-2, with D perhaps matching TRBD1 (6 bases). Trimming cost V 5 bases and J 4 bases, with 11 bases left between them. From germline, CDR1 is MNHEY and CDR2 SMNVEV (reference sequence). This CDR3 is 14 amino acids long. The CDR3 reads CASSQQGVTGELFF. The CDR3 DNA follows: TGTGCCAGCAGTCAACAGGGCGTCACCGGGGAGCTGTTTTTT.

V is TRBV10-3 and J is TRBJ1-1; 8 bases fit TRBD1. Trimming removed 7 bases from V and 2 bases from J; junction bases left unmatched: 9. CDR3 length: 15 residues. Per germline, CDR1 ENHRY and CDR2 SYGVKD. In DNA, the CDR3 is TGTGCCATCACGACAGGACAGGGTGGAAACACTGAAGCTTTCTTT. It codes for CAITTGQGGNTEAFF.

The chain is built from TRBV7-2 and TRBJ1-1; D is possibly TRBD1 (5 bases). In germline, CDR1 is SGHTA, CDR2 FQGNSA. V was pared by 1 base and J by 6 bases, with 18 bases between. The CDR3 loop spans 16 amino acids. The DNA of the CDR3 is TGTGCCAGCAGCTTAGTAGGCCAGGGAAATCATCCTGAAGCTTTCTTT. Amino acid sequence: CASSLVGQGNHPEAFF.

V usage is TRBV5-5 and J usage is TRBJ1-6, with 8 bases identical to TRBD1. Germline CDR1 is SGHKS and CDR2 is YYEKEE (reference sequence). The V segment lost 0 bases and the J segment 8 bases; nucleotides outside the gene matches: 7. The CDR3 has 16 residues. The CDR3 coding sequence is TGTGCCAGCAGCTTGGTAGGCGGACAGGGTTATTCACCCCTCCACTTT. Its protein is CASSLVGGQGYSPLHF.

The V call is TRBV19, the J call TRBJ1-1; 9 positions agree with TRBD1. With 6 bases clipped from V and 1 base from J, the junction kept 6 bases outside the gene matches. Germline CDR1 and CDR2: LNHDA and SQIVND (reference sequence). This CDR3 has 15 residues. The CDR3 DNA follows: TGTGCCAGTAGCCCCGGACAGGGGAGGAACACTGAAGCTTTCTTT. It yields the protein CASSPGQGRNTEAFF.

V and J are TRBV18 and TRBJ2-1, with 11 bases that match TRBD1. The trim removed 6 bases at V and 4 bases at J, leaving 8 bases unmatched. Germline V gene sequence: CDR1 KGHSH, CDR2 LQKENI. The CDR3 runs to 16 residues. CDR3 sequence (DNA): TGTGCCAGCTCTCGCGCCCGGGACAGGGGGTACAATGAGCAGTTCTTC. Translated: CASSRARDRGYNEQFF.

The genes are TRBV3-1 (or the pseudogene TRBV3-2) and TRBJ1-4; 10 nucleotides line up with TRBD1. With 3 bases clipped from V and 7 bases from J, the junction kept 5 bases outside the gene matches. CDR3 size: 15 residues. In germline, CDR1 is LGHDT, CDR2 YNNKEL (reference sequence). In DNA form, the CDR3 reads TGTGCCAGCAGCCAGACGACAGGGGGCGTTGAAAAACTGTTTTTT. Protein product: CASSQTTGGVEKLFF.

The V and J genes are TRBV10-3 and TRBJ1-4; no definite D call. Germline values: CDR1 ENHRY, CDR2 SYGVKD. The CDR3 covers 12 residues. Trimming cost V 8 bases and J 4 bases, with 8 bases left between them. CDR3 sequence reads: CAIGGVNEKLFF. In nucleotides, the CDR3 is TGTGCCATCGGAGGTGTTAATGAAAAACTGTTTTTT.

DNA for the CDR3: TGCGCCAGCAGCCCTGGACAGGGGTATGGCTACACCTTC. Its translation: CASSPGQGYGYTF. V usage is TRBV5-1 and J usage is TRBJ1-2; 9 bases are shared with TRBD1. V shed 4 bases and J 5 bases; nucleotides not matched to a gene: 3. The germline V gene encodes CDR1 SGHRS and CDR2 YFSETQ. This CDR3 has 13 amino acids.

This sequence joins TRBV6-5 and TRBJ1-5; 8 nucleotides agree with TRBD1. CDR3 length: 15 amino acids. CDR1 is MNHEY and CDR2 is SVGAGI in the germline V gene. The J segment lost 0 bases and the V segment lost 6 bases, leaving 4 bases of the junction unmatched. CDR3 sequence reads: CASSAGQASNQPQHF. CDR3 sequence (DNA): TGTGCCAGCAGCGCGGGACAGGCTAGCAATCAGCCCCAGCATTTT.

This clone was seen once. J is TRBJ2-7 and V is TRBV10-1; no definite D call. This CDR3 is 13 amino acids long. Trimming took off 4 bases at V and 0 bases at J, with 7 bases between the two ends. Germline V CDR1 and CDR2: WNHNN, SYGVQD (reference sequence). The DNA for the CDR3 is TGCGCCAGCAGTGGGGCAAGCTCCTACGAGCAGTACTTC. Encoded protein: CASSGASSYEQYF.

This sequence joins TRBV2 and TRBJ1-3; tentative D call: TRBD1 (5 bases). Per the germline V gene, CDR1 is SNHLY and CDR2 is FYNNEI. The CDR3 is made up of 14 amino acids. V gave up 3 bases and J gave up 3 bases, with 9 bases separating them. CDR3 DNA: TGTGCCAGCAGTGACAGGGTTAATGGAAACACCATATATTTT. The encoded protein is CASSDRVNGNTIYF.